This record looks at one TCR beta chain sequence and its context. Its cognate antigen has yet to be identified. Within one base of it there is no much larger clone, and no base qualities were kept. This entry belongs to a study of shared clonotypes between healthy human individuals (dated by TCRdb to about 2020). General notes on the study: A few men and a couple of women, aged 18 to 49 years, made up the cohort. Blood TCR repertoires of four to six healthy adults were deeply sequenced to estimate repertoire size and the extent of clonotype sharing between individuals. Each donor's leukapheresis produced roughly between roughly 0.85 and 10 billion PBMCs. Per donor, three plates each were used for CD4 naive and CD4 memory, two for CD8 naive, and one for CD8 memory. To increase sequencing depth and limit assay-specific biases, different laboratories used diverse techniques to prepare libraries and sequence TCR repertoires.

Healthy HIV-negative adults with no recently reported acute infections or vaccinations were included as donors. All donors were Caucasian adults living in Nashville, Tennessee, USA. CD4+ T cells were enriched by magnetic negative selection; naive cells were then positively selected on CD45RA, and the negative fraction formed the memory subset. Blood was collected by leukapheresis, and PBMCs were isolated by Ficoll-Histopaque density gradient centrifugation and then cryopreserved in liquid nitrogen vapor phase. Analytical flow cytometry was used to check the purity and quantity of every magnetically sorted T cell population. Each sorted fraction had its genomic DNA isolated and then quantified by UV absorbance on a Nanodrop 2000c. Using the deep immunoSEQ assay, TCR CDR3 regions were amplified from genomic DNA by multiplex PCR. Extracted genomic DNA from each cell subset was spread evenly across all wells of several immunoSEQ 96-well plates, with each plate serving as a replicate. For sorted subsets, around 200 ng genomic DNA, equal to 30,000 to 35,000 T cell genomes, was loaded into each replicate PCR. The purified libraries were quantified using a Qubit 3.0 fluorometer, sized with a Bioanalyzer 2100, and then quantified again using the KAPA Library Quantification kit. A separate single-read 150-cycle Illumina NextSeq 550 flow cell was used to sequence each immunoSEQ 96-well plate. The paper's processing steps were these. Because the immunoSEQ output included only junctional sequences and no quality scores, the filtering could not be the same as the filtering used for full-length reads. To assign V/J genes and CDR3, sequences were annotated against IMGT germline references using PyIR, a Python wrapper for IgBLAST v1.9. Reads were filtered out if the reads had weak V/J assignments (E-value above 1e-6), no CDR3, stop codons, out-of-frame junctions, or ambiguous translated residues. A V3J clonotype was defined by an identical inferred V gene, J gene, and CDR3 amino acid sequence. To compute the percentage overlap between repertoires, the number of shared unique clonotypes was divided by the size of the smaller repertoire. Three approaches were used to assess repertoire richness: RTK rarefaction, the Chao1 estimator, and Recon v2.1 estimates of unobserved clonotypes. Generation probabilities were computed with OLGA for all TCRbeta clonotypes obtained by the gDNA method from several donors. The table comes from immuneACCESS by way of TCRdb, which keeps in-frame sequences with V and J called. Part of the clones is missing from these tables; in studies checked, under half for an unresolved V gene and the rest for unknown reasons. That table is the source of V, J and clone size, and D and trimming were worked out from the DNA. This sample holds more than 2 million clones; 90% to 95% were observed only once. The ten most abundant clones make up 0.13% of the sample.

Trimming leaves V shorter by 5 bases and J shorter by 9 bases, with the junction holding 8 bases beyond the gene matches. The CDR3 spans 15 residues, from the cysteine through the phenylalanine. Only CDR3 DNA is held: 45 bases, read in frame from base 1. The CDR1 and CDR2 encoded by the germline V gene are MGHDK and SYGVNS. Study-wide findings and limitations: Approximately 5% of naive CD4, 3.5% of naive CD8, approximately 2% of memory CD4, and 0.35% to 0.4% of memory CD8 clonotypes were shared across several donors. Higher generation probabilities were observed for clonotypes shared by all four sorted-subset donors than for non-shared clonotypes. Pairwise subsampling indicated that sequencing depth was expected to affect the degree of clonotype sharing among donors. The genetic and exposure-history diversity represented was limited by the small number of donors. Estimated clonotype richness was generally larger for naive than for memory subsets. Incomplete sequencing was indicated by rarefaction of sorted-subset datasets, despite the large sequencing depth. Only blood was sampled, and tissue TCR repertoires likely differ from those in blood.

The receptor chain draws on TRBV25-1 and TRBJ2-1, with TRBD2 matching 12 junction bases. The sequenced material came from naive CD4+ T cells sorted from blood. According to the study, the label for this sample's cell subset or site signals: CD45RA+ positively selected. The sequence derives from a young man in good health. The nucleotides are TGTGCCAGCAGTCCGCTAGCGGGAGGGCCCTCTGAGCAGTTCTTC. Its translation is CASSPLAGGPSEQFF.